This TCR beta chain was sequenced in a study of CXCR3-negative and CXCR3-positive naive CD8 T cells. Worth noting for this clonotype: Its specificity is unknown.

The study made its TRB cDNA libraries by 5' RACE, adding UMI labels. TCRdb reanalyzed the 5' RACE reads, giving one entry per CDR3 protein sequence and no DNA. This listing includes 130,000 to 150,000 distinct CDR3 sequences. This CDR3 has 14 amino acids. Per germline, CDR1 SGHNT and CDR2 YENEEA. The study, taken as a whole, reports: Compared with CXCR3-negative naive cells, CXCR3-positive naive cells showed more hydrophobic TRB CDR3s.

The sequence was collected from a human donor in good health. Some clones in this sample may be carry-over from other donors' samples. Sequenced: naive CXCR3+ CD8+ T cells from blood. Indicated subset: CD45RO-CCR7+CD27+CD95- naive CD8+ T cells expressing CXCR3 (TNR3+). The chain combines TRBV11-3 with TRBJ1-1; with no DNA, the TCRdb D assignment of TRBD1 cannot be verified. CDR3 region: CASSPRGRNTEAFF.